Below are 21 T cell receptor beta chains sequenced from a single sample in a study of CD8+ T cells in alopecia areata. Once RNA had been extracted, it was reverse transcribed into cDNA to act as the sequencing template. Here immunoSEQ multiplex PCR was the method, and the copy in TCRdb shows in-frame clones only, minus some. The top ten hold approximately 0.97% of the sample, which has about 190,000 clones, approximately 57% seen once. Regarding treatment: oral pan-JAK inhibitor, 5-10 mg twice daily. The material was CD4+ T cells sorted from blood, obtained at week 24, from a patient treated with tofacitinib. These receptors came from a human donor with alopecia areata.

The CDR3 is CASSLAQGGYNEQFF. The CDR3 DNA is TGTGCCAGCAGCTTAGCACAGGGGGGTTACAATGAGCAGTTCTTC. The V and J genes are TRBV7-2 and TRBJ2-1; 8 bases map to TRBD1. With 0 bases clipped from V and 4 bases from J, the junction kept 2 bases outside the gene matches. Germline CDR1 reads SGHTA; CDR2 reads FQGNSA. The CDR3 has 15 amino acids.

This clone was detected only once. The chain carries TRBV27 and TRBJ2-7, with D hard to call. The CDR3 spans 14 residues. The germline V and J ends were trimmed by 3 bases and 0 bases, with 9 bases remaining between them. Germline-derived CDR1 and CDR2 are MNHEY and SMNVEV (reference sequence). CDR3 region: CASSLNGNSYEQYF. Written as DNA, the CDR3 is TGTGCCAGCAGTTTGAATGGCAACTCCTACGAGCAGTACTTC.

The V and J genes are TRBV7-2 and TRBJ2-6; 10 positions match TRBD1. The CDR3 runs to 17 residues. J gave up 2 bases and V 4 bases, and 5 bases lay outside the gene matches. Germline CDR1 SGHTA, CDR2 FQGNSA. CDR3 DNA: TGTGCCAGCAGCTACGGGACAGGGGTAACTGGGGCCAACGTCCTGACTTTC. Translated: CASSYGTGVTGANVLTF.

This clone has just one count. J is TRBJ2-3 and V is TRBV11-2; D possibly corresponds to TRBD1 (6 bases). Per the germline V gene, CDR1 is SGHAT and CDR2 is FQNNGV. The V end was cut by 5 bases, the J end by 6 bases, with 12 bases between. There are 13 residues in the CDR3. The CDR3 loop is CASSQGTADTQYF. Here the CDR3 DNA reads TGTGCCAGCAGCCAGGGGACGGCTGATACGCAGTATTTT.

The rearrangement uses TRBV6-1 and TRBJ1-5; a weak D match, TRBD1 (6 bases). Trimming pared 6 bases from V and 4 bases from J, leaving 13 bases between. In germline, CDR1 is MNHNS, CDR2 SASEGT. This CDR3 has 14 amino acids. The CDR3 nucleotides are TGTGCCAGCAGCACTACAGGGCTAAATCAGCCCCAGCATTTT. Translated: CASSTTGLNQPQHF.

This CDR3 is CSVYEQGATEAFF. CDR3 DNA: TGCAGCGTTTACGAACAGGGGGCCACTGAAGCTTTCTTT. The gene calls are TRBV29-1 and TRBJ1-1, with 9 nucleotides matching TRBD1. This CDR3 is built from 13 residues. CDR1 SQVTM and CDR2 ANQGSEA come from the germline V gene. J gave up 4 bases and V 5 bases, and 5 bases lay outside the gene matches.

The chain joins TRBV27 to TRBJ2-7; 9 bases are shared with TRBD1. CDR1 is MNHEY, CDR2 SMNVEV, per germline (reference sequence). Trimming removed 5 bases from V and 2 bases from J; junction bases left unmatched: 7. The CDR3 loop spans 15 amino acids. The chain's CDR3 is CASSLGTGWAYEQYF. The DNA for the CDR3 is TGTGCCAGCAGTCTAGGGACAGGGTGGGCCTACGAGCAGTACTTC.

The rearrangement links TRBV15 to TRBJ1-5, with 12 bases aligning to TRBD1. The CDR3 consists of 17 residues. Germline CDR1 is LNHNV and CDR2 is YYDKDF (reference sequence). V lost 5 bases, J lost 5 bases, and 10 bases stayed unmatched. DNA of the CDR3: TGTGCCACCAGCGGCTTATCCGGGACAGGGGGCTATCAGCCCCAGCATTTT. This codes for CATSGLSGTGGYQPQHF.

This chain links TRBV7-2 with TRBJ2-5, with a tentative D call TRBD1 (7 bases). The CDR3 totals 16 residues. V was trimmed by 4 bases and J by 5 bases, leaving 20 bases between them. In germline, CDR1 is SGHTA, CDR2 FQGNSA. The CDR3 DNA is TGTGCCAGCAGCTCTCAGACTAGAAGGGGGCGGGAGACCCAGTACTTC. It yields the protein CASSSQTRRGRETQYF.

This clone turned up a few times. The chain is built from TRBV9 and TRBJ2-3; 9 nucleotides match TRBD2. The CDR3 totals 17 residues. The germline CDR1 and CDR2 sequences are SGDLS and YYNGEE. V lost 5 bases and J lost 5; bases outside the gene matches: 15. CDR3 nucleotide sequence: TGTGCCAGCAGTGAGGAGAGCGGGGGGTCGGTTGGAGATACGCAGTATTTT. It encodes CASSEESGGSVGDTQYF.

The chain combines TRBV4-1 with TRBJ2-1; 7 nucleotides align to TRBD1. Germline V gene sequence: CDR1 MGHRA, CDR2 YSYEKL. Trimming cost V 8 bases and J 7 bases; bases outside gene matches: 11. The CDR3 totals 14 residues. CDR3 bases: TGCGCCAGCTTCGCAGGGGGAAGGGGGAATGAGCAGTTCTTC. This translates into CASFAGGRGNEQFF.

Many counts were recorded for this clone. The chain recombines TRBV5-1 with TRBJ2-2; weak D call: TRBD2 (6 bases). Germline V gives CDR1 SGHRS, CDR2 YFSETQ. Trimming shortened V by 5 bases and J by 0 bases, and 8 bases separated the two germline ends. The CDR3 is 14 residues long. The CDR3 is CASRGEANTGELFF. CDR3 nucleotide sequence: TGCGCCAGCAGAGGGGAGGCGAACACCGGGGAGCTGTTTTTT. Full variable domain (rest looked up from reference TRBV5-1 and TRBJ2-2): KAGVTQTPRYLIKTRGQQVTLSCSPISGHRSVSWYQQTPGQGLQFLFEYFSETQRNKGNFPGRFSGRQFSNSRSEMNVSTLELGDSALYLCASRGEANTGELFFGEGSRLTVL.

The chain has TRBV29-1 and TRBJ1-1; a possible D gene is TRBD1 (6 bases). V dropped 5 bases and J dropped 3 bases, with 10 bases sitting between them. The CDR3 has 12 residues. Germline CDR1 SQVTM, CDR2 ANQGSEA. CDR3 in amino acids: CSVLRGDTEAFF. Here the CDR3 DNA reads TGCAGCGTTCTCAGGGGAGACACTGAAGCTTTCTTT.

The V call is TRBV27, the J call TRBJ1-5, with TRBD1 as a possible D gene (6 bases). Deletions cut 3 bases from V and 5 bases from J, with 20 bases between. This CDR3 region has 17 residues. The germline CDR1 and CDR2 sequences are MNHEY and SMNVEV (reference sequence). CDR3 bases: TGTGCCAGCAGTTTTAGGCGGGCGGAAGGGGGAGATCAGCCCCAGCATTTT. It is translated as CASSFRRAEGGDQPQHF.

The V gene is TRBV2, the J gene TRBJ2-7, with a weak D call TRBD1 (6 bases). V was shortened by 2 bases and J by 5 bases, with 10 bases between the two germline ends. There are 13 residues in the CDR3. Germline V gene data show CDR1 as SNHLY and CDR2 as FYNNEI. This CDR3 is CASSEQGMNEQYF. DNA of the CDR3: TGTGCCAGCAGTGAACAGGGGATGAACGAGCAGTACTTC. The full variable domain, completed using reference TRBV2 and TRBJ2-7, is EPEVTQTPSHQVTQMGQEVILRCVPISNHLYFYWYRQILGQKVEFLVSFYNNEISEKSEIFDDQFSVERPDGSNFTLKIRSTKLEDSAMYFCASSEQGMNEQYFGPGTRLTVT.

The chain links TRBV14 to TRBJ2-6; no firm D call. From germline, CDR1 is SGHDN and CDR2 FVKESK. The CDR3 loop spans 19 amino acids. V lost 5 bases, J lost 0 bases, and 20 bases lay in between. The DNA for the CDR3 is TGTGCCAGCAGCACACCGGTAACGACTGCCTTCTCTGGGGCCAACGTCCTGACTTTC. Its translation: CASSTPVTTAFSGANVLTF.

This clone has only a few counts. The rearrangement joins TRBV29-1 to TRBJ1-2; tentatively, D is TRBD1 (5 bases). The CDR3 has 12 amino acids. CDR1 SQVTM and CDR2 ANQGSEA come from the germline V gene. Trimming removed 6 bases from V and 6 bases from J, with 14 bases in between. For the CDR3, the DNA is TGCAGCGTCCCAAGGCCAGGGAATGGCTACACCTTC. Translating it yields CSVPRPGNGYTF.

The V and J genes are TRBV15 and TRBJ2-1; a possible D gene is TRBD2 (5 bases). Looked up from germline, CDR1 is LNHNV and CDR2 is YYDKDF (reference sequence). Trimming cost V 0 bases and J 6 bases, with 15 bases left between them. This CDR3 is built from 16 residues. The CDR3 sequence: CATSRDLDSRVNEQFF. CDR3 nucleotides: TGTGCCACCAGCAGAGATTTGGACTCGCGGGTCAATGAGCAGTTCTTC.

Written as DNA, the CDR3 is TGTGCCAGCAGTTTCTCCAGGGAAGAGACCCAGTACTTC. This sequence encodes CASSFSREETQYF. V gene TRBV6-1 combines with J gene TRBJ2-5; weak D call: TRBD1 (5 bases). The CDR3 has 13 amino acids. Germline V gives CDR1 MNHNS, CDR2 SASEGT. The ends were cut back, 5 bases at V and 3 bases at J, with 10 bases in the middle.

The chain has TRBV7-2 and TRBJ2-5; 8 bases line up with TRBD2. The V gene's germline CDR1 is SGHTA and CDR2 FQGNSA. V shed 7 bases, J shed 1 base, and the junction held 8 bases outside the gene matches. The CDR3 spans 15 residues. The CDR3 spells CASTPGGAGQETQYF. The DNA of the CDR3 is TGTGCCAGCACCCCGGGGGGGGCAGGCCAAGAGACCCAGTACTTC. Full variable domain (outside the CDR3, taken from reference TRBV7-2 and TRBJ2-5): GAGVSQSPSNKVTEKGKDVELRCDPISGHTALYWYRQSLGQGLEFLIYFQGNSAPDKSGLPSDRFSAERTGGSVSTLTIQRTQQEDSAVYLCASTPGGAGQETQYFGPGTRLLVL.

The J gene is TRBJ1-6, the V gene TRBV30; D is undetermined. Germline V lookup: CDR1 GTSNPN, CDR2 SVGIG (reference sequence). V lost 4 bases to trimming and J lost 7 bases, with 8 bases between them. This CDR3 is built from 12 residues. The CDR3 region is CAWKGRNSPLHF. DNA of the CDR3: TGTGCCTGGAAGGGTCGCAATTCACCCCTCCACTTT.